This T cell receptor beta chain was sequenced for a study of shared clonotypes between healthy human individuals. Study-level results: At large depth, rarefaction still showed sorted-subset sequencing to be incomplete.

A note on this clone: The antigen is not known.

Germline V gene lookup returns CDR1 MNHEY and CDR2 SMNVEV (reference sequence). This CDR3 region has 15 residues. Trimming removed 4 bases from V and 1 base from J, with 8 bases in between. The assay was carried out at the deep level. The table came from immunoSEQ multiplex PCR; TCRdb's copy has only in-frame clones and leaves some out. The sample gives hundreds of thousands of clones, about 80% of which show up once; roughly 2% is in the top ten. The chain combines TRBV27 with TRBJ2-6; D gene unclear. The receptor comes from a woman aged 25-40 years in good health. The sequenced sample consisted of memory CD4+ T cells sorted from blood. Subset noted: CD45RA-negative fraction. The CDR3 DNA follows: TGTGCCAGCAGTTCGACGGATTCTGGGGCCAACGTCCTGACTTTC. Amino acid sequence: CASSSTDSGANVLTF.